This T cell receptor beta chain stems from a study of blood T cells in healthy people across ages. Next came a second PCR, run for about 7 to 12 cycles, which used a sample-barcoded 5' primer along with a J-beta primer mix. MiXCR, run by TCRdb on the 5' RACE reads, gives a single entry per CDR3 protein. Here the sample spans roughly 1,500,000 distinct CDR3 sequences, approximately 42% being singletons. This CDR3 has 19 amino acids. Germline lookup yields CDR1 LGHNA and CDR2 YNFKEQ. With 0 bases clipped from V and 1 base from J, the junction kept 10 bases outside the gene matches. In this sample, this clonotype turned up a few times.

The chain is built from TRBV4-2 and TRBJ2-5, with 11 bases fitting TRBD2. The sequence was obtained from a woman aged 18-35 years in good health. What was sequenced was blood. Here the CDR3 reads CASSQEWASGGPTQETQYF. The CDR3 region has the DNA TGTGCCAGCAGCCAAGAGTGGGCTAGCGGGGGGCCGACCCAAGAGACCCAGTACTTC.